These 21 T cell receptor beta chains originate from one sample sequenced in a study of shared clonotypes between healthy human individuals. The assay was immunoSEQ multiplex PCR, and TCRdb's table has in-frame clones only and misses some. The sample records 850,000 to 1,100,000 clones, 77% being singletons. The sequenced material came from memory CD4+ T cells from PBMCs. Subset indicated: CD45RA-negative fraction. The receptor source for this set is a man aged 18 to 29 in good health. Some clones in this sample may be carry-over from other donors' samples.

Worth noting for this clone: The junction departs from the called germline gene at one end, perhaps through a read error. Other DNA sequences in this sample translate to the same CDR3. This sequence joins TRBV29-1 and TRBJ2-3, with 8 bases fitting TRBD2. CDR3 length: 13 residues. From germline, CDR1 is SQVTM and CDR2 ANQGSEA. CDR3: CSVGGRKTDTQYF. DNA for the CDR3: TGCAGCGTGGGCGGGAGGAAGACGGATACGCAGTATTTC.

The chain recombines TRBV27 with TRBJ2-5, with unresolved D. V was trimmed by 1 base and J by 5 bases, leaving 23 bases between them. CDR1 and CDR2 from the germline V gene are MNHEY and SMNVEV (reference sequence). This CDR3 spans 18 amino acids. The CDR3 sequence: CASSLLGGDDTLEETQYF. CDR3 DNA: TGTGCCAGCAGTTTATTGGGTGGCGACGATACCCTGGAGGAGACCCAGTACTTC.

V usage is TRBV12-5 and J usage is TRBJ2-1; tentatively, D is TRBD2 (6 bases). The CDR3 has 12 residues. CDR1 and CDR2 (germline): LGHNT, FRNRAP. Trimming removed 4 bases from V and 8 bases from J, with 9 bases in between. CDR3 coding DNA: TGTGCTAGTGGTTCGGGCGGGGATGAGCAGTTCTTC. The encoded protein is CASGSGGDEQFF.

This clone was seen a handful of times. The DNA of the CDR3 is TGTGCCAGCAGCTTAATAGGTCGGCTCAGCTCCTACGAGCAGTACTTC. Protein sequence: CASSLIGRLSSYEQYF. The chain combines TRBV11-2 with TRBJ2-7, with D uncertain. This CDR3 has 16 residues. CDR1 and CDR2 from the germline V gene are SGHAT and FQNNGV. V lost 2 bases to trimming and J lost 0 bases, with 14 bases between them.

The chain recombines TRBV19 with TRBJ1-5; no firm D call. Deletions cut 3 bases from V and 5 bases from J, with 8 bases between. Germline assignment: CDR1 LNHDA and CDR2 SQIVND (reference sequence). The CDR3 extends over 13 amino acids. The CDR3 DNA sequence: TGTGCCAGTAGTATCTGGGCGGATCAGCCCCAGCATTTT. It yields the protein CASSIWADQPQHF.

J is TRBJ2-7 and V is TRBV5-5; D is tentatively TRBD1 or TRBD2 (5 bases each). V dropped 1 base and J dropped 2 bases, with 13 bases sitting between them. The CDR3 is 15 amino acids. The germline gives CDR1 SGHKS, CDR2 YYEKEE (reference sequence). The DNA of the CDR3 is TGTGCCAGCAGCTTGTCGGGGAAGGGGACCTACGAGCAGTACTTC. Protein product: CASSLSGKGTYEQYF.

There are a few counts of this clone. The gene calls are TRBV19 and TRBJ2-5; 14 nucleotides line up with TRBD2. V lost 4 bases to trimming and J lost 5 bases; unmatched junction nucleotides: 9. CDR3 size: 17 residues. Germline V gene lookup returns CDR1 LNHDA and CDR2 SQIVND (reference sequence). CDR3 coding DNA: TGTGCCAGTAGTACCCCGGGACTAGCGGGAGCGTACGAGACCCAGTACTTC. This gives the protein CASSTPGLAGAYETQYF.

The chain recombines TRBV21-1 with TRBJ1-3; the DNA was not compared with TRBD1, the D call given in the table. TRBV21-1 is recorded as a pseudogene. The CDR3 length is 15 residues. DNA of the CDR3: TGTGCCGGGAACAGGAGAAGCAACTCTGGAAACACCATATATTTT. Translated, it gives CAGNRRSNSGNTIYF.

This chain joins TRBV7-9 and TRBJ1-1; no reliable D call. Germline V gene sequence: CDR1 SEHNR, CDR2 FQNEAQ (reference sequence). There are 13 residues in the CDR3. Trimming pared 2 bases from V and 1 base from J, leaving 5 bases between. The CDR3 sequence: CASSLWQNTEAFF. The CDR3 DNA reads TGTGCCAGCAGCTTATGGCAGAACACTGAAGCTTTCTTT.

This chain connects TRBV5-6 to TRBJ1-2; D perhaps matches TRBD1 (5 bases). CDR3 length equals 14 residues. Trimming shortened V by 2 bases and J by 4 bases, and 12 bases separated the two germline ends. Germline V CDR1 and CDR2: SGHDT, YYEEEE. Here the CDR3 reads CASSFRGLGYGYTF. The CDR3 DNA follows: TGTGCCAGCAGCTTCCGGGGCCTGGGCTATGGCTACACCTTC.

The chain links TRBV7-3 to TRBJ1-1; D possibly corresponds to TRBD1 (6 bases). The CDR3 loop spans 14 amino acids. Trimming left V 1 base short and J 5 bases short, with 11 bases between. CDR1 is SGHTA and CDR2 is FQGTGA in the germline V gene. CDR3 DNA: TGTGCCAGCAGCTTAATGGGGGGCAGTACTGAAGCTTTCTTT. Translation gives CASSLMGGSTEAFF.

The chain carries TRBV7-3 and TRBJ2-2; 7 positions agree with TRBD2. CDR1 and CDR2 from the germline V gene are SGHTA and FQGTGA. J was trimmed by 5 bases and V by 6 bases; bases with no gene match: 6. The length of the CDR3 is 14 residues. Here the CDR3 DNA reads TGTGCCAGCAGTACGGGGGGTTCAACCGGGGAGCTGTTTTTT. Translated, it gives CASSTGGSTGELFF.

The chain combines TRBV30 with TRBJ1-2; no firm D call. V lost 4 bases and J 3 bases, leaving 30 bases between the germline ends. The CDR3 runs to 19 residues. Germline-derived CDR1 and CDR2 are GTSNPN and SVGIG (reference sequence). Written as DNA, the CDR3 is TGTGCCTGGACTACGTCTTTGAAAGGCCAACAAAGGGTACACTATGGCTACACCTTC. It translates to CAWTTSLKGQQRVHYGYTF.

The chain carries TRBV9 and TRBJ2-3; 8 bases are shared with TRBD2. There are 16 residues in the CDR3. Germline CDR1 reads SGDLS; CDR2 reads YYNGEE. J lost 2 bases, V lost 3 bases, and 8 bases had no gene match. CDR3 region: CASSATSGTNTDTQYF. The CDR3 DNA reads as TGTGCCAGCAGCGCTACTAGCGGAACTAACACAGATACGCAGTATTTT.

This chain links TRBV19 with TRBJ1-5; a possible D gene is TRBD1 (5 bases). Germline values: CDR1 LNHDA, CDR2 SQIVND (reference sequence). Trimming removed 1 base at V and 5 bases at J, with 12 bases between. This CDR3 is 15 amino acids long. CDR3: CASSIGGAGDQPQHF. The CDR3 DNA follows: TGTGCCAGTAGTATAGGGGGTGCGGGGGATCAGCCCCAGCATTTT.

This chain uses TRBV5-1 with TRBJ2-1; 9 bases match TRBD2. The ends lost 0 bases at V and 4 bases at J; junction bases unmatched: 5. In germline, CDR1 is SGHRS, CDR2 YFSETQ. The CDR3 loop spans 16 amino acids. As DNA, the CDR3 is TGCGCCAGCAGCTTGGGTTGGCTAGCGGGATACAATGAGCAGTTCTTC. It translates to CASSLGWLAGYNEQFF.

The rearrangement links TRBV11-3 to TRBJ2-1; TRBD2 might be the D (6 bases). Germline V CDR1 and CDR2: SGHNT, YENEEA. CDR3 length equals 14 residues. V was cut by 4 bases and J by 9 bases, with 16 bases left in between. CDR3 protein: CASSSGTLGGEQFF. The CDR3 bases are TGTGCCAGCAGCTCAGGGACTCTCGGGGGTGAGCAGTTCTTC.

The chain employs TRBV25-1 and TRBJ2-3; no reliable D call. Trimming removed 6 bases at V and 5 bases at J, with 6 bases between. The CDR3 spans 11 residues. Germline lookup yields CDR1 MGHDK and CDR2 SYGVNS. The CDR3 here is CASSWIDTQYF. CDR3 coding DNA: TGTGCCAGCAGCTGGATAGATACGCAGTATTTT. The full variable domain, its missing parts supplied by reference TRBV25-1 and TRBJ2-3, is EADIYQTPRYLVIGTGKKITLECSQTMGHDKMYWYQQDPGMELHLIHYSYGVNSTEKGDLSSESTVSRIRTEHFPLTLESARPSHTSQYLCASSWIDTQYFGPGTRLTVL.

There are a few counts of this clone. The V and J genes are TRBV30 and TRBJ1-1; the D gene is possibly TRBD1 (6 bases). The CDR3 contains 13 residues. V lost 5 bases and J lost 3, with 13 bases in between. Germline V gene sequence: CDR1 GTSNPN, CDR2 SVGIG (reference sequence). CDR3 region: CAWARGIYTEAFF. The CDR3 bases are TGTGCCTGGGCAAGGGGGATATACACTGAAGCTTTCTTT.

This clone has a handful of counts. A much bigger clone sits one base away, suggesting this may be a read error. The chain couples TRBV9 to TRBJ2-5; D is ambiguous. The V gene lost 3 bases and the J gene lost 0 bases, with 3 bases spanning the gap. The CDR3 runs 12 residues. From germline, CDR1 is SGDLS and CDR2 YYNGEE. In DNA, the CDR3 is TGTGCCAGCAGCGCGTACCAAGAGACCCAGTACTTC. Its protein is CASSAYQETQYF. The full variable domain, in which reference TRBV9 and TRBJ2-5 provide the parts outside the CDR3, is DSGVTQTPKHLITATGQRVTLRCSPRSGDLSVYWYQQSLDQGLQFLIQYYNGEERAKGNILERFSAQQFPDLHSELNLSSLELGDSALYFCASSAYQETQYFGPGTRLLVL.

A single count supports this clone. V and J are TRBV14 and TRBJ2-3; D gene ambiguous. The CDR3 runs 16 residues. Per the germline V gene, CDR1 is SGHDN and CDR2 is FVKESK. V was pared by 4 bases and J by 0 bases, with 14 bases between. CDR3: CASSRIIGTSTDTQYF. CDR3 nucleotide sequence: TGTGCCAGCAGCCGAATTATAGGTACTAGCACAGATACGCAGTATTTT.